The 26 T cell receptor beta chains below all came from one sample that was sequenced in a study of siplizumab effects on memory and regulatory T cells. Profiling relied on immunoSEQ multiplex PCR, and the TCRdb table lists in-frame clones only, not all of them. In the table there are some 97,000 clones, 91% of which are singletons. Sequenced: CD4+ T cells sorted from blood. The receptors were gathered from a human donor in good health. Some clones in this sample may be carry-over from other donors' samples.

The chain uses TRBV18 and TRBJ2-7; 10 nucleotides match TRBD2. CDR1 and CDR2 from the germline V gene are KGHSH and LQKENI. The junction had 6 bases not matched to a gene; V was cut back by 6 bases and J by 4 bases. The CDR3 consists of 14 residues. CDR3 nucleotides: TGTGCCAGCTCGTCCGGGACTAGCGTATACGAGCAGTACTTC. Its translation: CASSSGTSVYEQYF.

This clone has a handful of counts. The chain recombines TRBV11-2 with TRBJ2-4, with D uncertain. Germline assignment: CDR1 SGHAT and CDR2 FQNNGV. The CDR3 has 15 amino acids. Trimming took off 6 bases at V and 2 bases at J, with 14 bases between the two ends. CDR3 sequence (DNA): TGTGCCAGCAGGCCTTCCGGGCTGCCCAAAAACATTCAGTACTTC. Translating gives CASRPSGLPKNIQYF. Full variable domain (remainder filled in from reference TRBV11-2 and TRBJ2-4): EAGVAQSPRYKIIEKRQSVAFWCNPISGHATLYWYQQILGQGPKLLIQFQNNGVVDDSQLPKDRFSAERLKGVDSTLKIQPAKLEDSAVYLCASRPSGLPKNIQYFGAGTRLSVL.

This clone appeared a single time. The V and J genes are TRBV18 and TRBJ2-7; a possible D gene is TRBD2 (6 bases). This CDR3 comprises 13 residues. V was shortened by 3 bases and J by 5 bases, with 11 bases between the two germline ends. Germline V CDR1 and CDR2: KGHSH, LQKENI. CDR3 loop: CASSPGGVHEQYF. CDR3 coding DNA: TGTGCCAGCTCACCCGGAGGGGTCCACGAGCAGTACTTC.

The chain is built from TRBV18 and TRBJ1-1; the D is unclear. With 3 bases removed from V and 8 bases from J, the gap between germline ends came to 13 bases. Germline V lookup: CDR1 KGHSH, CDR2 LQKENI. There are 13 residues in the CDR3. The CDR3 nucleotides are TGTGCCAGCTCACCCCGAGAGTCCGCAGAAGCTTTCTTT. It encodes CASSPRESAEAFF.

This clone was detected once. The V gene is TRBV28, the J gene TRBJ2-7; D remains ambiguous. Per germline, CDR1 MDHEN and CDR2 SYDVKM. V was pared by 4 bases and J by 7 bases, with 8 bases between. The CDR3 runs to 11 residues. The CDR3 here is CASSSSWEQYF. As DNA, the CDR3 is TGTGCCAGCAGTTCCTCTTGGGAGCAGTACTTC.

This chain links TRBV28 with TRBJ1-5, with 7 bases that match TRBD1. There are 18 residues in the CDR3. The V and J ends lost 6 bases and 0 bases, in that order; junction bases with no gene match: 14. Germline lookup yields CDR1 MDHEN and CDR2 SYDVKM. The CDR3 region is CASSSTGTAAYSNQPQHF. The CDR3 nucleotides read TGTGCCAGCAGCTCCACAGGGACAGCAGCTTATAGCAATCAGCCCCAGCATTTT.

The V gene is TRBV6-1, the J gene TRBJ1-5, with D perhaps matching TRBD1 (6 bases). The V end lost 6 bases, the J end lost 3 bases, and 12 bases lay between the germline ends. Germline CDR1 and CDR2: MNHNS and SASEGT. The CDR3 loop spans 14 amino acids. CDR3 residues: CASSDTGFNQPQHF. The CDR3 DNA reads as TGTGCCAGCAGCGATACAGGGTTCAATCAGCCCCAGCATTTT.

The rearrangement joins TRBV5-1 to TRBJ2-7, with D perhaps TRBD1 (5 bases). The CDR3 is made up of 14 amino acids. V lost 0 bases to trimming and J lost 2 bases, with 9 bases between them. CDR1 is SGHRS and CDR2 is YFSETQ in the germline V gene. CDR3 region: CASSLAGKTYEQYF. CDR3 DNA: TGCGCCAGCAGCTTGGCAGGGAAAACCTACGAGCAGTACTTC.

The sample holds one count of this clone. V and J are TRBV6-6 and TRBJ1-2; D is unclear. CDR3 length: 13 residues. Germline V CDR1 and CDR2: MNHNY, SVGAGI (reference sequence). V gave up 3 bases and J gave up 7 bases, with 12 bases separating them. The CDR3 DNA sequence: TGTGCCAGCAGTTATTGGACCGAGGGTGGCTACACCTTC. The encoded protein is CASSYWTEGGYTF.

The chain employs TRBV4-1 and TRBJ2-3; D remains unclear. Per the germline V gene, CDR1 is MGHRA and CDR2 is YSYEKL. Trimming took 8 bases from V and 1 from J, leaving 1 base between them. This CDR3 has 10 residues. The CDR3 sequence: CASGTDTQYF. CDR3 DNA sequence: TGCGCCAGCGGCACAGATACGCAGTATTTT.

V and J are TRBV7-3 and TRBJ2-3, with D unresolved. The germline CDR1 and CDR2 sequences are SGHTA and FQGTGA. V was clipped by 6 bases and J by 6 bases, with 16 bases between them. The CDR3 is 14 residues long. The CDR3: CASSYRHPLDTQYF. The CDR3 region has the DNA TGTGCCAGCAGTTACCGGCACCCCCTTGATACGCAGTATTTT. The variable domain in full, with the rest retrieved from reference TRBV7-3 and TRBJ2-3, is GAGVSQTPSNKVTEKGKYVELRCDPISGHTALYWYRQSLGQGPEFLIYFQGTGAADDSGLPNDRFFAVRPEGSVSTLKIQRTERGDSAVYLCASSYRHPLDTQYFGPGTRLTVL.

This chain joins TRBV13 and TRBJ2-3, with a weak D call TRBD2 (5 bases). Trimming removed 3 bases from V and 4 bases from J, with 17 bases in between. In germline, CDR1 is PRHDT, CDR2 FYEKMQ (reference sequence). The CDR3 loop spans 16 amino acids. The DNA of the CDR3 is TGTGCCAGCAGCTTGTCCGGAGTATCGAGGGCAGATACGCAGTATTTT. It translates to CASSLSGVSRADTQYF.

The genes are TRBV28 and TRBJ2-1; 9 positions match TRBD2. Germline CDR1 is MDHEN and CDR2 is SYDVKM. V lost 5 bases and J lost 4; bases outside the gene matches: 6. The CDR3 length is 15 residues. The chain's CDR3 is CASSLTAGGYNEQFF. The CDR3 DNA sequence: TGTGCCAGCAGTCTCACAGCGGGAGGTTACAATGAGCAGTTCTTC.

The chain carries TRBV11-2 and TRBJ2-7, with 8 bases lining up with TRBD2. After removal of 5 bases from V and 6 bases from J, the junction contained 9 bases not matched to a gene. Germline V gene data show CDR1 as SGHAT and CDR2 as FQNNGV. This CDR3 spans 14 amino acids. This chain's CDR3 is CASSTQAGAREQYF. The CDR3 DNA reads TGTGCCAGCAGCACACAAGCGGGAGCGCGCGAGCAGTACTTC.

This chain uses TRBV18 with TRBJ2-7; 8 bases align to TRBD1. The CDR3 loop spans 13 amino acids. In germline, CDR1 is KGHSH, CDR2 LQKENI. V dropped 6 bases and J dropped 4; count of bases not matched to a gene: 5. The CDR3 nucleotides are TGTGCCAGCTCTCGACGACAGGGGTACGAGCAGTACTTC. Its protein product is CASSRRQGYEQYF.

The gene calls are TRBV11-2 and TRBJ2-3; TRBD2 matches 10 bases. Germline assignment: CDR1 SGHAT and CDR2 FQNNGV. This CDR3 is built from 17 residues. The ends lost 5 bases at V and 4 bases at J; junction bases unmatched: 12. For the CDR3, the DNA is TGTGCCAGCAGCCCACGAGGTGGTAGCGGGGGGTCAGATACGCAGTATTTT. This sequence encodes CASSPRGGSGGSDTQYF. Filled out from reference TRBV11-2 and TRBJ2-3, the complete variable domain reads EAGVAQSPRYKIIEKRQSVAFWCNPISGHATLYWYQQILGQGPKLLIQFQNNGVVDDSQLPKDRFSAERLKGVDSTLKIQPAKLEDSAVYLCASSPRGGSGGSDTQYFGPGTRLTVL.

The chain is built from TRBV11-3 and TRBJ2-7, with unresolved D. Germline V gives CDR1 SGHNT, CDR2 YENEEA. Trimming pared 6 bases from V and 2 bases from J, leaving 20 bases between. This CDR3 spans 16 amino acids. The CDR3 reads CASRHRHPCYPYEQYF. The CDR3 DNA reads as TGTGCCAGCAGACACAGACACCCCTGTTATCCCTACGAGCAGTACTTC.

This chain links TRBV6-5 with TRBJ2-3; the D is unclear. CDR1 MNHEY and CDR2 SVGAGI come from the germline V gene. The CDR3 length is 12 residues. Trimming left V 6 bases short and J 1 base short, with 5 bases between. CDR3 protein: CASRRGTDTQYF. CDR3 nucleotide sequence: TGTGCCAGCAGACGGGGCACAGATACGCAGTATTTT.

In this sample, this clone turned up once. In DNA, the CDR3 is TGTGCCAGCAGCTTAAAAGGGGGGACAGAAAATAGCAATCAGCCCCAGCATTTT. Its protein is CASSLKGGTENSNQPQHF. The chain is built from TRBV7-3 and TRBJ1-5; 7 positions agree with TRBD1. CDR3 length: 18 amino acids. With 1 base clipped from V and 0 bases from J, the junction kept 9 bases outside the gene matches. Per the germline V gene, CDR1 is SGHTA and CDR2 is FQGTGA.

This clone has just one count. The chain recombines TRBV6-5 with TRBJ1-5, with D maybe TRBD1 (5 bases). Trimming took off 2 bases at V and 0 bases at J, with 11 bases between the two ends. Germline assignment: CDR1 MNHEY and CDR2 SVGAGI. The CDR3 contains 16 residues. CDR3 region: CASSYGGVNSNQPQHF. DNA for the CDR3: TGTGCCAGCAGTTACGGAGGGGTAAATAGCAATCAGCCCCAGCATTTT.

This clone was found once. This rearrangement joins TRBV7-8 to TRBJ1-2; weak D call: TRBD1 (5 bases). The V gene's germline CDR1 is SGHVS and CDR2 FQNEAQ. The CDR3 totals 15 residues. Trimming left V 5 bases short and J 0 bases short, with 13 bases between. This CDR3 reads CASSLRQPTNYGYTF. Written as DNA, the CDR3 is TGTGCCAGCAGCCTTAGACAGCCGACTAACTATGGCTACACCTTC.

CDR3: CASSMPTRSVYNEQFF. The CDR3 DNA reads TGTGCCAGTAGTATGCCAACTAGATCTGTTTACAATGAGCAGTTCTTC. The J gene is TRBJ2-1, the V gene TRBV19, with TRBD2 as a possible D gene (5 bases). The CDR3 is 16 amino acids. Germline CDR1 reads LNHDA; CDR2 reads SQIVND (reference sequence). V lost 3 bases and J 4 bases, leaving 16 bases between the germline ends.

The chain combines TRBV19 with TRBJ2-1; D is possibly TRBD2 (5 bases). The CDR3 is made up of 14 amino acids. Germline loops: CDR1 LNHDA, CDR2 SQIVND (reference sequence). Trimming left V 0 bases short and J 4 bases short, with 7 bases between. CDR3 in amino acids: CASSIERVYNEQFF. The DNA for the CDR3 is TGTGCCAGTAGTATAGAGCGGGTTTACAATGAGCAGTTCTTC.

The chain has TRBV7-9 and TRBJ2-2; possible D gene TRBD1, 6 bases. CDR1 is SEHNR, CDR2 FQNEAQ, per germline (reference sequence). The CDR3 is 13 amino acids. Trimming left V 5 bases short and J 7 bases short, with 11 bases between. The CDR3 sequence: CASSINRVGELFF. The CDR3 nucleotides read TGTGCCAGCAGCATCAACAGGGTCGGGGAGCTGTTTTTT.

Here the CDR3 DNA reads TGTGCCAGCAGCGTTTCAGGGGACTATGGCTACACCTTC. Protein: CASSVSGDYGYTF. The chain joins TRBV11-2 to TRBJ1-2; possible D gene TRBD1, 6 bases. V gave up 5 bases and J gave up 3 bases, with 10 bases separating them. This CDR3 has 13 amino acids. Germline V gene data show CDR1 as SGHAT and CDR2 as FQNNGV.

This clone was found once. The chain employs TRBV6-1 and TRBJ2-3; TRBD2 aligns across 9 bases. Trimming at V came to 5 bases and at J to 3 bases, leaving 6 bases not matched to a gene. Germline V gene sequence: CDR1 MNHNS, CDR2 SASEGT. The CDR3 has 15 amino acids. Here the CDR3 DNA reads TGTGCCAGCAGTTTAGCGGGAGAGGGGACAGATACGCAGTATTTT. Translating gives CASSLAGEGTDTQYF.